This passage covers 20 T cell receptor beta chains from one sample sequenced in a study of blood T cell repertoires in COVID-19. Using immunoSEQ multiplex PCR, the repertoire was profiled, and TCRdb retains in-frame clones only, with some absent. This table holds about 250,000 clones, around 82% found once. Sequenced: peripheral blood. Source of these receptors: an elderly man with acute or convalescent COVID-19.

This clone came up a few times. The chain joins TRBV5-6 to TRBJ2-7, with D unresolved. Germline V lookup: CDR1 SGHDT, CDR2 YYEEEE. The CDR3 covers 16 residues. Trimming removed 0 bases from V and 4 bases from J, with 17 bases in between. CDR3 sequence reads: CASSLASSVPSYEQYF. The DNA of the CDR3 is TGTGCCAGCAGCTTGGCCAGTTCCGTCCCCTCTTACGAGCAGTACTTC.

CDR3 nucleotides: TGTGCCAGCAGTTTAGGGGGACTAGGCGGGGAGACCCAGTACTTC. Its protein product is CASSLGGLGGETQYF. The chain uses TRBV27 and TRBJ2-5; 8 bases are shared with TRBD2. V gave up 2 bases and J gave up 5 bases; unmatched junction bases: 7. This CDR3 spans 15 amino acids. Germline-derived CDR1 and CDR2 are MNHEY and SMNVEV (reference sequence).

The chain uses TRBV7-9 and TRBJ2-5, with TRBD2 identical over 9 bases. The germline V gene has CDR1 SEHNR and CDR2 FQNEAQ (reference sequence). V lost 0 bases to trimming and J lost 4 bases; unmatched junction nucleotides: 6. The CDR3 spans 16 residues. The DNA of the CDR3 is TGTGCCAGCAGCTTAGCTTTGGGTAGCGGGAGAGAGACCCAGTACTTC. This sequence encodes CASSLALGSGRETQYF.

CDR3: CATSDGGRADTQYF. CDR3 DNA: TGTGCCACCAGTGATGGGGGCCGGGCAGATACGCAGTATTTT. The chain employs TRBV24-1 and TRBJ2-3, with a weak D call TRBD1 (6 bases). The germline CDR1 and CDR2 sequences are KGHDR and SFDVKD. The V gene lost 3 bases and the J gene lost 4 bases, with 10 bases spanning the gap. This CDR3 contains 14 residues.

The V gene is TRBV19, the J gene TRBJ1-5; D may be TRBD1 (5 bases). The CDR3 spans 15 residues. Trimming cost V 5 bases and J 6 bases, with 17 bases left between them. Germline assignment: CDR1 LNHDA and CDR2 SQIVND (reference sequence). CDR3 amino acids: CASSVQGARSQPQHF. In DNA, the CDR3 is TGTGCCAGTAGTGTACAAGGGGCGAGGAGTCAGCCCCAGCATTTT.

The chain uses TRBV5-1 and TRBJ1-6, with 7 nucleotides matching TRBD1. The CDR3 has 15 residues. Germline V CDR1 and CDR2: SGHRS, YFSETQ. V lost 4 bases, J lost 10 bases, and 11 bases stayed unmatched. The CDR3: CASSPRDRTNSPLHF. CDR3 DNA: TGCGCCAGCAGCCCAAGGGACAGAACGAACTCACCCCTCCACTTT.

The chain combines TRBV29-1 with TRBJ2-3, with 10 bases that match TRBD1. The CDR3 spans 13 residues. The ends lost 5 bases at V and 3 bases at J; junction bases unmatched: 2. Germline-derived CDR1 and CDR2 are SQVTM and ANQGSEA. This chain's CDR3 is CSVPDRGTDTQYF. The CDR3 DNA follows: TGCAGCGTTCCGGACAGGGGGACAGATACGCAGTATTTT.

In this sample, this clone turned up once. In nucleotides, the CDR3 is TGCGCCAGCAGTCTCATACAGGGAAGGAATGAAAAACTGTTTTTT. It is translated as CASSLIQGRNEKLFF. The chain carries TRBV5-1 and TRBJ1-4; D is perhaps TRBD1 (6 bases). Germline V lookup: CDR1 SGHRS, CDR2 YFSETQ. This CDR3 contains 15 residues. Trimming pared 5 bases from V and 5 bases from J, leaving 16 bases between.

The sample holds one count of this clone. The chain joins TRBV6-6 to TRBJ1-6; the match to TRBD1 covers 7 bases. The CDR3 consists of 15 residues. CDR1 and CDR2 from the germline V gene are MNHNY and SVGAGI (reference sequence). Trimming removed 6 bases from V and 6 bases from J; junction bases left unmatched: 8. CDR3 coding DNA: TGTGCCAGCAGAGCCCCGGGACAGCCTAATTCACCCCTCCACTTT. It yields the protein CASRAPGQPNSPLHF.

With respect to this clone: Other DNA sequences in the same sample also yield this CDR3. The chain carries TRBV27 and TRBJ2-7; 7 bases map to TRBD2. The CDR3 consists of 16 residues. From germline, CDR1 is MNHEY and CDR2 SMNVEV (reference sequence). V trimming: 0 bases; J trimming: 2 bases; junction bases outside the gene matches: 7. CDR3 bases: TGTGCCAGCAGTTTATCGGGCGGGAGCGCCCCCTACGAGCAGTACTTC. Its translation is CASSLSGGSAPYEQYF.

For the CDR3, the DNA is TGTGCCAGCAGCCAAATTAAACGGGGGGGGTCAGATACGCAGTATTTT. Its protein is CASSQIKRGGSDTQYF. This sequence joins TRBV3-1 (or the pseudogene TRBV3-2) and TRBJ2-3; 8 bases agree with TRBD2. This CDR3 is 16 amino acids long. Germline assignment: CDR1 LGHDT and CDR2 YNNKEL (reference sequence). The junction had 8 bases not matched to a gene; V was cut back by 2 bases and J by 4 bases.

J is TRBJ2-1 and V is TRBV5-1; no reliable D call. CDR1 is SGHRS, CDR2 YFSETQ, per germline. Trimming cost V 4 bases and J 0 bases, with 11 bases left between them. The CDR3 has 15 amino acids. The CDR3 coding sequence is TGCGCCAGCAGCCAACCGATGAGCTCCTACAATGAGCAGTTCTTC. Translating it yields CASSQPMSSYNEQFF.

V is TRBV15 and J is TRBJ1-2; D ambiguous. The length of the CDR3 is 16 residues. CDR1 is LNHNV, CDR2 YYDKDF, per germline (reference sequence). V was shortened by 0 bases and J by 2 bases, with 13 bases between the two germline ends. CDR3 protein: CATSRDRSAGNYGYTF. The CDR3 coding sequence is TGTGCCACCAGCAGAGATCGGTCCGCAGGCAACTATGGCTACACCTTC. Full variable domain (missing parts from reference TRBV15 and TRBJ1-2): DAMVIQNPRYQVTQFGKPVTLSCSQTLNHNVMYWYQQKSSQAPKLLFHYYDKDFNNEADTPDNFQSRRPNTSFCFLDIRSPGLGDTAMYLCATSRDRSAGNYGYTFGSGTRLTVV.

The genes are TRBV5-1 and TRBJ2-3, with TRBD2 matching 10 bases. The germline V gene encodes CDR1 SGHRS and CDR2 YFSETQ. There are 15 residues in the CDR3. V shed 3 bases and J 6 bases; nucleotides not matched to a gene: 7. CDR3 sequence reads: CASSSSGRAADTQYF. CDR3 nucleotide sequence: TGCGCCAGCAGCTCGAGCGGGAGGGCCGCCGATACGCAGTATTTT.

The chain carries TRBV5-5 and TRBJ2-7, with 10 bases lining up with TRBD1. The V and J ends lost 0 bases and 4 bases, in that order; junction bases with no gene match: 1. Germline V CDR1 and CDR2: SGHKS, YYEKEE (reference sequence). The CDR3 length is 14 residues. The DNA of the CDR3 is TGTGCCAGCAGCTTGGGACAGGGGGCGTACGAGCAGTACTTC. Translated, it gives CASSLGQGAYEQYF.

The rearrangement links TRBV5-6 to TRBJ2-7; D gene ambiguous. There are 12 residues in the CDR3. V dropped 0 bases and J dropped 6 bases, with 7 bases sitting between them. The germline gives CDR1 SGHDT, CDR2 YYEEEE. CDR3 residues: CASSLVGFEQYF. The CDR3, as DNA: TGTGCCAGCAGCTTGGTCGGGTTCGAGCAGTACTTC.

The chain carries TRBV5-1 and TRBJ2-1; 9 positions agree with TRBD2. This CDR3 comprises 16 residues. CDR1 and CDR2 from the germline V gene are SGHRS and YFSETQ. Trimming at V came to 0 bases and at J to 3 bases, leaving 4 bases not matched to a gene. The CDR3 reads CASSLEASGVYNEQFF. Written as DNA, the CDR3 is TGCGCCAGCAGCTTGGAAGCTAGCGGGGTCTACAATGAGCAGTTCTTC.

In its sample, this clone was seen once. J is TRBJ1-1 and V is TRBV19; 7 bases agree with TRBD1. The CDR3 totals 15 residues. Germline loops: CDR1 LNHDA, CDR2 SQIVND (reference sequence). V was pared by 4 bases and J by 6 bases, with 11 bases of the junction left unmatched. CDR3 DNA: TGTGCCAGTAGTACTACAGGGGATGGGTTGGCTGAAGCTTTCTTT. Encoded protein: CASSTTGDGLAEAFF. Together with reference TRBV19 and TRBJ1-1, the CDR3 gives the full variable domain: DGGITQSPKYLFRKEGQNVTLSCEQNLNHDAMYWYRQDPGQGLRLIYYSQIVNDFQKGDIAEGYSVSREKKESFPLTVTSAQKNPTAFYLCASSTTGDGLAEAFFGQGTRLTVV.

The chain recombines TRBV6-1 with TRBJ2-7, with 8 bases aligning to TRBD2. Germline V gene data show CDR1 as MNHNS and CDR2 as SASEGT. V trimming: 4 bases; J trimming: 4 bases; junction bases outside the gene matches: 12. The CDR3 runs 16 residues. The CDR3 spells CASSGRASGYGYEQYF. The CDR3 nucleotides read TGTGCCAGCAGTGGACGAGCTAGCGGGTATGGATACGAGCAGTACTTC.

The rearrangement uses TRBV5-1 and TRBJ1-1; D gene unclear. Germline-derived CDR1 and CDR2 are SGHRS and YFSETQ. Trimming left V 5 bases short and J 2 bases short, with 10 bases between. The CDR3 contains 13 residues. DNA for the CDR3: TGCGCCAGCAGACAACAACTAAACACTGAAGCTTTCTTT. Translated: CASRQQLNTEAFF.